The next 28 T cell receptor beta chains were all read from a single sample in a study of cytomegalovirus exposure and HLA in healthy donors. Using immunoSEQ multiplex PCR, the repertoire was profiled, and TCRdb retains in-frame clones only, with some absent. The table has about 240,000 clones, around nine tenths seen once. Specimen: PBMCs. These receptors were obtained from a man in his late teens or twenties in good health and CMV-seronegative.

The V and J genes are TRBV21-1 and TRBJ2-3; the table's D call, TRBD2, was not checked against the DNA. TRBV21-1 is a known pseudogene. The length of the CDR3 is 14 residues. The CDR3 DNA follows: TGTGCCGGCCAGACTAGCGGACCAGCAGATACGCAGTATTTT. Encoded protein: CAGQTSGPADTQYF.

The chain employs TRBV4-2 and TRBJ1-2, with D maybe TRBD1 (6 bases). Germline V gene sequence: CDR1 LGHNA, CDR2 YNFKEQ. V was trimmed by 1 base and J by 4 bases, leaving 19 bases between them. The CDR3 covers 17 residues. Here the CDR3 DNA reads TGTGCCAGCAGCCAAGGGTTGGCAGGGGCCTATTCCTATGGCTACACCTTC. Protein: CASSQGLAGAYSYGYTF.

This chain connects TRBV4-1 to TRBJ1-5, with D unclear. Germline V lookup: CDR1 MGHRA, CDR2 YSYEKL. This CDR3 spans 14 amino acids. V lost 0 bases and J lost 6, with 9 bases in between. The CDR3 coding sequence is TGCGCCAGCAGCCAAGATGAGTCGTTTCAGCCCCAGCATTTT. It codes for CASSQDESFQPQHF.

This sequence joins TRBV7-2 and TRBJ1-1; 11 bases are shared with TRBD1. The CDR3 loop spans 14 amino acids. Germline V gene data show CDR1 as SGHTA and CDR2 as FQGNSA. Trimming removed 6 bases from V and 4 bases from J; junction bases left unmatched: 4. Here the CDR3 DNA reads TGTGCCAGCAGACCCGGGACAGGGGGCACTGAAGCTTTCTTT. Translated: CASRPGTGGTEAFF. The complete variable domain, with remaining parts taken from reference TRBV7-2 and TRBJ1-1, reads GAGVSQSPSNKVTEKGKDVELRCDPISGHTALYWYRQSLGQGLEFLIYFQGNSAPDKSGLPSDRFSAERTGGSVSTLTIQRTQQEDSAVYLCASRPGTGGTEAFFGQGTRLTVV.

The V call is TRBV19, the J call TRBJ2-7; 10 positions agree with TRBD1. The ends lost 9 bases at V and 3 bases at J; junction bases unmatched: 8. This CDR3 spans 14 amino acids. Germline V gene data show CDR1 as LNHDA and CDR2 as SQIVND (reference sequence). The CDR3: CASSGQGGSYEQYF. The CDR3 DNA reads TGTGCCAGCTCAGGACAGGGGGGGAGCTACGAGCAGTACTTC. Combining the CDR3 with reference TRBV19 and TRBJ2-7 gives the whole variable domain DGGITQSPKYLFRKEGQNVTLSCEQNLNHDAMYWYRQDPGQGLRLIYYSQIVNDFQKGDIAEGYSVSREKKESFPLTVTSAQKNPTAFYLCASSGQGGSYEQYFGPGTRLTVT.

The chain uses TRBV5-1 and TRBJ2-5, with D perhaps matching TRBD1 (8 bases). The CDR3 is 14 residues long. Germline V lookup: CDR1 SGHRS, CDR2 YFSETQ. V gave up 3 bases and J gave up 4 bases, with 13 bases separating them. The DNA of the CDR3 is TGCGCCAGCAGCTCCACAGGGGGGGGAGAGACCCAGTACTTC. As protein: CASSSTGGGETQYF.

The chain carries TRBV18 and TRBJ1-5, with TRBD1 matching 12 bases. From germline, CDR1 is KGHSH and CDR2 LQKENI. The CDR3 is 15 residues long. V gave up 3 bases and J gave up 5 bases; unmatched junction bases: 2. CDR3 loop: CASSPGQGADQPQHF. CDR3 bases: TGTGCCAGCTCACCGGGACAGGGGGCGGATCAGCCCCAGCATTTT.

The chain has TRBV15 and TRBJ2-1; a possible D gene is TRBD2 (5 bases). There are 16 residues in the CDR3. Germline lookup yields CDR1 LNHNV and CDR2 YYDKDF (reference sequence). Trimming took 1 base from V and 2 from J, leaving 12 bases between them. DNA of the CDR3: TGTGCCACCAGCAGAGCACGGGGTAAACCCTACAATGAGCAGTTCTTC. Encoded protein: CATSRARGKPYNEQFF.

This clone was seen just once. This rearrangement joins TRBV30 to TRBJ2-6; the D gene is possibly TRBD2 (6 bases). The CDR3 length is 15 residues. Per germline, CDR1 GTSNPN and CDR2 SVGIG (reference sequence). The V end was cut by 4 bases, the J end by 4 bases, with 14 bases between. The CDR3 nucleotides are TGTGCCTGGATCGCCGCGGGGTTCGGGGCCAACGTCCTGACTTTC. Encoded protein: CAWIAAGFGANVLTF.

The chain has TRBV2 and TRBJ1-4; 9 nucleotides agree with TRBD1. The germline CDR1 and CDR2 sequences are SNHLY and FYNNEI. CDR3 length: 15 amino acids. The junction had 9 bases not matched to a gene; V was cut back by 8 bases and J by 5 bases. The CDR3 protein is CASHRTGGANEKLFF. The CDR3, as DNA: TGTGCCAGCCATCGCACAGGGGGCGCAAATGAAAAACTGTTTTTT.

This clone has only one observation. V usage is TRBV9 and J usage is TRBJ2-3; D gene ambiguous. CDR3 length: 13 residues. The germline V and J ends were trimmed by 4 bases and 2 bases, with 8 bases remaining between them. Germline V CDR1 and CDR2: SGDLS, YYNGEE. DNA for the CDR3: TGTGCCAGCAGCCCCTTGGCCACAGATACGCAGTATTTT. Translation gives CASSPLATDTQYF.

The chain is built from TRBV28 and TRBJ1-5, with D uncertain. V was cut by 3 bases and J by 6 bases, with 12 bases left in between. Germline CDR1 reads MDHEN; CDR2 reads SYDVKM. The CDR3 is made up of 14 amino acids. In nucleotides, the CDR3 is TGTGCCAGCAGTTTGGTCCAGGCGGGTCAGCCCCAGCATTTT. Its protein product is CASSLVQAGQPQHF.

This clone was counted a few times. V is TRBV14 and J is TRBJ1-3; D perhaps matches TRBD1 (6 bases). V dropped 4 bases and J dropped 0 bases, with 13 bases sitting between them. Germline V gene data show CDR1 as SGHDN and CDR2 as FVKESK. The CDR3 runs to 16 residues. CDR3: CASSPQGPFSGNTIYF. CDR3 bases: TGTGCCAGCAGCCCCCAGGGGCCCTTCTCTGGAAACACCATATATTTT.

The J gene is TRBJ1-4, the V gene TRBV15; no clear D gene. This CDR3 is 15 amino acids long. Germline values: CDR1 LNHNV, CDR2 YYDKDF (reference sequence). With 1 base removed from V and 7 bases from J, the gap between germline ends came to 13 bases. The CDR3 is CATSRVAEGGEKLFF. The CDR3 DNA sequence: TGTGCCACCAGCAGAGTTGCCGAGGGTGGTGAAAAACTGTTTTTT.

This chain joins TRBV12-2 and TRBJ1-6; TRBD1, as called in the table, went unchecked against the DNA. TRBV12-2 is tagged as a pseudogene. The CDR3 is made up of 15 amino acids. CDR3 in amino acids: CATPGGQGANSPLHF. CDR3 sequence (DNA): TGTGCAACCCCCGGGGGACAGGGCGCTAATTCACCCCTCCACTTT.

CDR3 residues: CASSTSNSPLHF. CDR3 sequence (DNA): TGTGCCAGCAGCACCAGTAATTCACCCCTCCACTTT. The J gene is TRBJ1-6, the V gene TRBV7-9; D is unresolved. CDR1 is SEHNR and CDR2 is FQNEAQ in the germline V gene (reference sequence). This CDR3 has 12 amino acids. Between the trimmed V and J ends, which lost 5 bases and 6 bases, there was a span of 5 bases.

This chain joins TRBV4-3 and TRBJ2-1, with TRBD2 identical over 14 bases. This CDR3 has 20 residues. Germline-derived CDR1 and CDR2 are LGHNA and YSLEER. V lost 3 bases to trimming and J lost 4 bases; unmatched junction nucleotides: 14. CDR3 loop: CASSQDPGLAGVFGYNEQFF. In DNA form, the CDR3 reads TGCGCCAGCAGCCAGGACCCGGGACTAGCGGGAGTATTCGGGTACAATGAGCAGTTCTTC.

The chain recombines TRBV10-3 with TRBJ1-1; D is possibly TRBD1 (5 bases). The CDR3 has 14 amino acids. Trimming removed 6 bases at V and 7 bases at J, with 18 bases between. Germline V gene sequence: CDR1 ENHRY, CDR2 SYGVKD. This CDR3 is CAIRDPPGGVEAFF. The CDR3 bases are TGTGCCATCAGAGACCCGCCTGGAGGGGTTGAAGCTTTCTTT.

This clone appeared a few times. The CDR3: CASSTGQGIYGYTF. CDR3 coding DNA: TGTGCCAGCTCAACGGGACAGGGGATTTATGGCTACACCTTC. V usage is TRBV6-5 and J usage is TRBJ1-2; the match to TRBD1 covers 10 bases. The CDR3 spans 14 residues. Germline V gene lookup returns CDR1 MNHEY and CDR2 SVGAGI. The junction had 8 bases not matched to a gene; V was cut back by 8 bases and J by 5 bases.

The CDR3 nucleotides read TGTGCCAGTAGTAACCCTCGGGACAGGGGGCGGGATACGCAGTATTTT. The encoded protein is CASSNPRDRGRDTQYF. The J gene is TRBJ2-3, the V gene TRBV19, with TRBD1 matching over 12 bases. The CDR3 spans 16 residues. With V trimmed by 4 bases and J by 6 bases, 8 bases remained unmatched. CDR1 is LNHDA, CDR2 SQIVND, per germline (reference sequence).

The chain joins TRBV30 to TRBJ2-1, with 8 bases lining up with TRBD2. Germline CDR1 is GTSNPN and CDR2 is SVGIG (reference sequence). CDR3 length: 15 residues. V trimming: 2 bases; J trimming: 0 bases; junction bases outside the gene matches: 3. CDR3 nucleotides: TGTGCCTGGAGTCCCAGCGGGAGCTCCTACAATGAGCAGTTCTTC. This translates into CAWSPSGSSYNEQFF.

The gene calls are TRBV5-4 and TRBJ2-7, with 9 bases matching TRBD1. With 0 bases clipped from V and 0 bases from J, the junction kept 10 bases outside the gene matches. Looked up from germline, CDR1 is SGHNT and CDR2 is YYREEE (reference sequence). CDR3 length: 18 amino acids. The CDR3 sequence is CASSLGGWGDRDSYEQYF. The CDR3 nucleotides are TGTGCCAGCAGCTTGGGGGGCTGGGGGGACAGGGACTCCTACGAGCAGTACTTC.

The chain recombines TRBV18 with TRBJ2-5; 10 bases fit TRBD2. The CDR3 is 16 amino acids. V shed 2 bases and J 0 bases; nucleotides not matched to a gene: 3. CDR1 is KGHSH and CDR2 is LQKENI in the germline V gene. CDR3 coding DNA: TGTGCCAGCTCACCAACACTAGCGGGGAACCAAGAGACCCAGTACTTC. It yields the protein CASSPTLAGNQETQYF.

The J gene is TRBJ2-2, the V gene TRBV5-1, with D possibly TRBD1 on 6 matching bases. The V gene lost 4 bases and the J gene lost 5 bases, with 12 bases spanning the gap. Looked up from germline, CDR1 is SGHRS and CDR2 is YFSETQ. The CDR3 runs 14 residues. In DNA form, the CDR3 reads TGCGCCAGCAGCAACCGGGACACAACCGGGGAGCTGTTTTTT. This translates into CASSNRDTTGELFF.

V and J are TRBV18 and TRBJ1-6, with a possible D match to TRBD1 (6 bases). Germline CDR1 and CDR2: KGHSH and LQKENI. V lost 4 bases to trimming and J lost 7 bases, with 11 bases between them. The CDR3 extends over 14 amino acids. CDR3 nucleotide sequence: TGTGCCAGCTCACAGGGGGGGATGAATTCACCCCTCCACTTT. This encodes CASSQGGMNSPLHF.

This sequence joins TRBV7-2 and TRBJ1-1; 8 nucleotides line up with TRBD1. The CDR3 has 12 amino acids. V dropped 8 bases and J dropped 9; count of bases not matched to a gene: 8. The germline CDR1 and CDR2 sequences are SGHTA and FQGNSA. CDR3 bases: TGTGCCAGCCTCCGCCGGGACAGGAAAGCTTTCTTT. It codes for CASLRRDRKAFF.

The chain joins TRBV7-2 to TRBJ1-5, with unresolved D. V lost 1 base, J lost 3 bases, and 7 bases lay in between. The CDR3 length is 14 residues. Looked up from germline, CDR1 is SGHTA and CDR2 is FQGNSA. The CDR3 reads CASSLDTNNQPQHF. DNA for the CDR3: TGTGCCAGCAGCTTAGACACAAACAATCAGCCCCAGCATTTT.

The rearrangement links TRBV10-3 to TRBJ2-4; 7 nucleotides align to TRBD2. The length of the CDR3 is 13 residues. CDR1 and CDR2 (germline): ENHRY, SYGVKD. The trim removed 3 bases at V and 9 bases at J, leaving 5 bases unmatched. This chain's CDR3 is CAISETGGGIQYF. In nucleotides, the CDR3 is TGTGCCATCAGTGAAACGGGGGGAGGCATTCAGTACTTC.